This T cell receptor beta chain was found in a study of CXCR3-negative and CXCR3-positive naive CD8 T cells. For the study at large: The total count of TRB reads reached about 135 million, and each library contributed about 1.5 +/- 0.3 million.

The study made its TRB cDNA libraries by 5' RACE, adding UMI labels. TCRdb reworked the 5' RACE reads into one entry per CDR3 protein, no DNA. The table lists 35,000 to 45,000 distinct CDR3 sequences. Germline assignment: CDR1 SGHTA and CDR2 FQGNSA. The CDR3 contains 16 residues. This TCR was recovered from a human donor in good health. Some clones in this sample may be carry-over from other donors' samples. The material sequenced was naive CXCR3- CD8+ T cells from blood. Subset given: CD45RO-CCR7+CD27+CD95- naive CD8+ T cells lacking CXCR3 (TNR3-). The gene calls are TRBV7-2 and TRBJ1-1. The CDR3 spells CASSLYPYLLNTEAFF.